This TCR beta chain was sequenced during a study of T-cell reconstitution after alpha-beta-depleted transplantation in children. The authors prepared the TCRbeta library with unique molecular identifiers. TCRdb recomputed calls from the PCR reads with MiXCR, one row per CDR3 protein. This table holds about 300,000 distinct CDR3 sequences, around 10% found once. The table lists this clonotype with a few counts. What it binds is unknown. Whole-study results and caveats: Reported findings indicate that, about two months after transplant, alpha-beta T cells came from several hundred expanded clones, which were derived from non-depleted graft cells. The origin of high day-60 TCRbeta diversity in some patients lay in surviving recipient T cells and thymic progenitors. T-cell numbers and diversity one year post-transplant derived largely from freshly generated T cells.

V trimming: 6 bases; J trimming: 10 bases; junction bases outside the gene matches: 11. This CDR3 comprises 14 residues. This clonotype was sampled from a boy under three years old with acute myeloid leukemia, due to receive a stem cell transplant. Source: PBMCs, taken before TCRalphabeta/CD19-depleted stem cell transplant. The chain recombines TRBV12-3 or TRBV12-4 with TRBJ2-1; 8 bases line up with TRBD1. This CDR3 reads CASSQPPGGREQFF. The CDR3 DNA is TGTGCCAGCAGCCAACCACCAGGGGGCCGGGAGCAGTTCTTC.